The T cell receptor (beta chain) under discussion was sequenced for a study of OX40 agonist ivuxolimab in advanced cancers. Study-wide background: Averaging roughly 60 years in age, with a range of roughly 20 to 80, the cohort was 65% to 90% male. The study reported partial responses in three patients: one hepatocellular carcinoma, two cutaneous melanoma. The study's findings and limits: More expanded clones were seen, on average, in CD8+ T cells than in CD4+.

V shed 1 base and J shed 0 bases, with 8 bases lying between them. CDR1 is SEHNR and CDR2 is FQNEAQ in the germline V gene (reference sequence). This CDR3 has 15 amino acids. Profiling relied on immunoSEQ multiplex PCR, and the TCRdb table lists in-frame clones only, not all of them. There are fewer than 75,000 clones in the sample; 88% occur only once, and 0.67% lies in the top ten. Concerning this clone: Its antigen is not known.

Specimen: CD4+ or CD8+ T cells sorted from blood, collected in a trial of the OX40 agonist ivuxolimab. This sequence was found in an adult with an advanced solid tumor such as melanoma, head and neck, liver or kidney cancer. The V and J genes are TRBV7-9 and TRBJ2-3; possibly TRBD2 for D (6 bases). The CDR3 region is CASSLEGTSTDTQYF. The CDR3 DNA is TGTGCCAGCAGCTTAGAGGGGACTAGCACAGATACGCAGTATTTT.